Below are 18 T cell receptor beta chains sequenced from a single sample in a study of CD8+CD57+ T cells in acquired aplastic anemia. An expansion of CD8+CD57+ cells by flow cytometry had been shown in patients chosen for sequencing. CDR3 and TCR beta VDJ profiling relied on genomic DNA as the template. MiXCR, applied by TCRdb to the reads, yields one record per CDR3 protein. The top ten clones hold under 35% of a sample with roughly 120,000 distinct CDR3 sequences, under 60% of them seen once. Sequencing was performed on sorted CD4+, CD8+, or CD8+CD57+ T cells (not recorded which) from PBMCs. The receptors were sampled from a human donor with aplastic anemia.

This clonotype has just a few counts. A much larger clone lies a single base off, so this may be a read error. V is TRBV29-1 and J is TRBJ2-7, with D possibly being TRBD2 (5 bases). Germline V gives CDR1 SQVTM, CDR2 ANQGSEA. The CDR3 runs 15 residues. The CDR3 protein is CSVEGTGGGVYGQYF. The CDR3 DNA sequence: TGCAGCGTTGAAGGGACTGGCGGTGGAGTCTACGGGCAGTACTTC.

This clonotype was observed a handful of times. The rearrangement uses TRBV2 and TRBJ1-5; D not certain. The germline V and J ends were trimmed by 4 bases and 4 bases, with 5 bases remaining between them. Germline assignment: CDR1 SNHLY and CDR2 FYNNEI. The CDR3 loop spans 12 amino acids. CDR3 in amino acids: CASSGLNQPQHF. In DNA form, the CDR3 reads TGTGCCAGCAGTGGGTTAAATCAGCCCCAGCATTTT.

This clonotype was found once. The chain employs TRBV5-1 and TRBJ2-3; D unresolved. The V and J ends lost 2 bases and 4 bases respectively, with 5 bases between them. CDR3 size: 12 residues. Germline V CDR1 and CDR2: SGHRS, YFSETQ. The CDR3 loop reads CASSFTSDTQYF. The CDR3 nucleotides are TGCGCCAGCAGCTTTACGTCAGATACGCAGTATTTT.

The CDR3 is CSPLGLVNSEQYF. CDR3 DNA sequence: TGCAGCCCGTTAGGACTAGTAAACAGCGAGCAGTACTTC. This chain connects TRBV20-1 to TRBJ2-7, with 7 bases fitting TRBD2. Germline V gene data show CDR1 as DFQATT and CDR2 as SNEGSKA (reference sequence). This CDR3 is built from 13 residues.

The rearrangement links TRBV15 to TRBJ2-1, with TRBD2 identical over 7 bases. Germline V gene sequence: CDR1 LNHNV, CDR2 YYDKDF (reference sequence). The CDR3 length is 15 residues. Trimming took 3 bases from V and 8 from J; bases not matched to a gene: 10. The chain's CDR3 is CATSSTGGLLDEQFF. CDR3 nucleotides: TGTGCCACCAGCAGTACGGGGGGATTGTTGGATGAGCAGTTCTTC.

The CDR3 region is CASSLKYEQYF. CDR3 nucleotide sequence: TGTGCCAGCAGCTTAAAATACGAGCAGTACTTC. The rearrangement uses TRBV7-2 and TRBJ2-7; no clear D. Between the trimmed V and J ends, which lost 2 bases and 4 bases, there was a span of 3 bases. The CDR3 sequence is 11 residues long. In germline, CDR1 is SGHTA, CDR2 FQGNSA.

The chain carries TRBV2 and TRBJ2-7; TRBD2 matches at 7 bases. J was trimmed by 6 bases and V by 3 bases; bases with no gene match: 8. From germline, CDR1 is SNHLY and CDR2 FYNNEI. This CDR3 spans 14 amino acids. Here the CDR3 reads CASSDTGLVGEQYF. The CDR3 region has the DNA TGTGCCAGCAGTGATACCGGACTAGTGGGCGAGCAGTACTTC.

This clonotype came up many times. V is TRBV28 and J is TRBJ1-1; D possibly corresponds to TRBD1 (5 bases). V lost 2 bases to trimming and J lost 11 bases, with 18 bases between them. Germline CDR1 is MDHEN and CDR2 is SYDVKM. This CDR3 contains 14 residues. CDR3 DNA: TGTGCCAGCAGTTTAGCAGGGACGCAGGGTCGGGCTTTCTTT. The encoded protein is CASSLAGTQGRAFF.

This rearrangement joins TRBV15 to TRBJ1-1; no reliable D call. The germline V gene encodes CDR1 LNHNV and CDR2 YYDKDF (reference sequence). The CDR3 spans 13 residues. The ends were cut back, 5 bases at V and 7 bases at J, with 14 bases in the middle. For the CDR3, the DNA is TGTGCCACCAGCTCCCGTCAGGAGAATGAAGCTTTCTTT. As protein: CATSSRQENEAFF.

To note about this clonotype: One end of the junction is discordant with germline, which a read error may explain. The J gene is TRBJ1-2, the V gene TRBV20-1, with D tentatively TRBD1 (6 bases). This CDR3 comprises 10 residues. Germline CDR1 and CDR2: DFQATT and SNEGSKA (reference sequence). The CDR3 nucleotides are TGCAGGGCCGAGGGGGATGGCTACGCCTTC. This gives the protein CRAEGDGYAF.

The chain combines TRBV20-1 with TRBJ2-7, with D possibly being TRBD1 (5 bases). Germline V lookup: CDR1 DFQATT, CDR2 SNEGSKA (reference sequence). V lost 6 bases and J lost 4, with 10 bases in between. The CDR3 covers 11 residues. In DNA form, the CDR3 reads TGCAGTGCCTATGACAGATACGAGCAGTACTTC. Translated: CSAYDRYEQYF.

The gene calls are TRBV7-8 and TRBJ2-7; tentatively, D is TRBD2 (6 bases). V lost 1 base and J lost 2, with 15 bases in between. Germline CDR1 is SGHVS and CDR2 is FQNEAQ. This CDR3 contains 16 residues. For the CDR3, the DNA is TGTGCCAGCAGCTTAGGGGGGGAGAGAGGTCCCTACGAGCAGTACTTC. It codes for CASSLGGERGPYEQYF.

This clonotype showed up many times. In DNA form, the CDR3 reads TGTGCCAGCAGCTTAACACTGGCCGGGACAGGGGGAAGCTACACCTTC. Protein sequence: CASSLTLAGTGGSYTF. The V and J genes are TRBV13 and TRBJ1-2; TRBD1 aligns across 11 bases. This CDR3 has 16 residues. Germline CDR1 reads PRHDT; CDR2 reads FYEKMQ (reference sequence). V dropped 2 bases and J dropped 9; count of bases not matched to a gene: 11. The entire variable domain, with the rest obtained from reference TRBV13 and TRBJ1-2, is as follows: AAGVIQSPRHLIKEKRETATLKCYPIPRHDTVYWYQQGPGQDPQFLISFYEKMQSDKGSIPDRFSAQQFSDYHSELNMSSLELGDSALYFCASSLTLAGTGGSYTFGSGTRLTVV.

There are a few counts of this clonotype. The CDR3 is CASSFRRGGREQYF. CDR3 bases: TGTGCCAGCAGCTTCCGGAGGGGGGGACGCGAGCAGTACTTC. This chain uses TRBV7-9 with TRBJ2-7; D is perhaps TRBD2 (7 bases). The CDR3 has 14 residues. Per germline, CDR1 SEHNR and CDR2 FQNEAQ (reference sequence). The V gene lost 3 bases and the J gene lost 6 bases, with 15 bases spanning the gap.

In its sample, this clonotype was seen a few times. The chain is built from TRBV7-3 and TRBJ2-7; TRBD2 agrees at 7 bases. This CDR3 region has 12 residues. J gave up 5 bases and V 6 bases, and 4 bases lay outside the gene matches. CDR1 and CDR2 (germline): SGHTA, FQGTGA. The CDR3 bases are TGTGCCAGCAGATATCGGGGGGACGAGCAGTACTTC. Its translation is CASRYRGDEQYF. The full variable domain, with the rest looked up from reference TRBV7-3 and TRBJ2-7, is GAGVSQTPSNKVTEKGKYVELRCDPISGHTALYWYRQSLGQGPEFLIYFQGTGAADDSGLPNDRFFAVRPEGSVSTLKIQRTERGDSAVYLCASRYRGDEQYFGPGTRLTVT.

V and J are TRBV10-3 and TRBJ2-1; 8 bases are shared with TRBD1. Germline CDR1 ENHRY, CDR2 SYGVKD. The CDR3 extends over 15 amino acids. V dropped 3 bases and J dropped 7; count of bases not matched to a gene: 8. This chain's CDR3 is CAISDDTGGKNEQFF. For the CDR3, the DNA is TGTGCCATCAGTGATGACACAGGGGGTAAAAATGAGCAGTTCTTC.

The CDR3 here is CATSDLRRNSYNSPLHF. The CDR3 DNA reads TGTGCCACCAGTGATTTGCGCCGGAACTCCTATAATTCACCCCTCCACTTT. The chain has TRBV24-1 and TRBJ1-6; D is ambiguous. V dropped 0 bases and J dropped 0 bases, with 8 bases sitting between them. The CDR3 sequence is 17 residues long. Looked up from germline, CDR1 is KGHDR and CDR2 is SFDVKD.

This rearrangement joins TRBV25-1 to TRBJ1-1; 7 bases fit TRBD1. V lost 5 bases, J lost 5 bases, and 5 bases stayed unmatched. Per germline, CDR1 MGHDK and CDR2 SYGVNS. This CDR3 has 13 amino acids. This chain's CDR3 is CASSQMTGTEAFF. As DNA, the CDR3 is TGTGCCAGCAGTCAAATGACAGGGACTGAAGCTTTCTTT.